Listed below are T cell receptor beta chains from one sample, sequenced in a study of tumor and adjacent non-tumor tissue in lung cancer. Each CDR3 protein is one row after TCRdb ran MiXCR on the multiplex PCR reads. The sample has about 200,000 distinct CDR3 sequences; 71% are singletons. Sequencing was performed on lung tumor tissue. These receptor sequences come from a man between 60 and 70 years old with non-small cell lung cancer. Each CDR3 is given with its conserved first and last residue. Each record gives: D gene, J gene, clone size, V gene, CDR3 protein, CDR3 DNA. D genes are given only for firm matches. Size values are once, few and many counts, or a class for expanded clones, and some rows have none.

.,TRBJ2-7,.,TRBV5-5,CASSQNLHLYEQYF,TGTGCCAGCAGCCAAAACCTGCACCTCTACGAGCAGTACTTC
.,TRBJ2-3,.,TRBV20-1,CSPARPSGLRTDTRYF,TGCAGTCCTGCCAGACCCAGCGGGCTTCGCACAGATACGCGGTATTTT
.,TRBJ2-3,few,TRBV10-1,CASSTQYRDAQYF,TGCGCCAGCAGTACCCAATACCGGGACGCCCAGTATTTT
.,TRBJ2-6,.,TRBV20-1,CSVRTGTGANVLTF,TGCAGTGTACGTACTGGGACTGGGGCCAACGTCCTGACTTTC
TRBD2,TRBJ2-2,.,TRBV4-2,CASSHLGAGGNSRELFF,TGTGCCAGCAGCCACCTTGGGGCGGGGGGTAACAGCAGGGAGCTGTTTTTT
.,TRBJ2-3,.,TRBV5-1,CASSFSGREITDMQYF,TGCGCCAGCAGCTTTAGTGGACGGGAGATCACAGATATGCAGTATTTT
TRBD1,TRBJ2-4,.,TRBV29-1,CSASTGVAKIIQYF,TGCAGCGCTTCGACAGGGGTGGCCAAAATCATTCAGTACTTC
.,TRBJ2-3,few,TRBV4-3,CASSQDPGGTQYF,TGCGCCAGCAGCCAAGACCCTGGGGGTACGCAGTATTTT
TRBD2,TRBJ2-3,.,TRBV30,CAWSVAGVTYTQYF,TGTGCCTGGAGTGTAGCGGGAGTGACATATACGCAGTATTTT
.,TRBJ2-2,.,TRBV12-3/TRBV12-4,CASRDRGWVGELFF,TGTGCCAGCAGGGACCGGGGATGGGTCGGGGAGCTGTTTTTT
TRBD1,TRBJ2-7,many,TRBV10-2,CASMYRGSYEQYF,TGCGCCAGCATGTACAGGGGCTCCTACGAGCAGTACTTC
.,TRBJ1-1,few,TRBV30,CAWNHRVTEAFF,TGTGCCTGGAACCACAGGGTAACTGAAGCTTTCTTT
.,TRBJ1-1,.,TRBV12-3/TRBV12-4,CTSSLVGTEVFF,TGTACCAGCAGTTTGGTAGGGACTGAAGTTTTCTTT
.,TRBJ1-6,.,TRBV4-1,CASSPRQNTYNSCLHF,TGCGCCAGCAGCCCGCGACAGAATACTTATAATTCATGCCTCCACTTT
.,TRBJ1-1,many,TRBV12-3/TRBV12-4,CASRSTALDTEAFF,TGTGCCAGCAGATCGACAGCCCTTGACACTGAAGCTTTCTTT
.,TRBJ2-3,.,TRBV5-4,CASSLAPELAMDTQYF,TGTGCCAGCAGCTTGGCTCCGGAACTAGCAATGGATACGCAGTATTTT
.,TRBJ1-3,few,TRBV29-1,CSVRQPGNTIYF,TGCAGCGTGAGACAGCCTGGAAACACCATATATTTT
TRBD2,TRBJ2-1,.,TRBV20-1,CSARSSGGAYKEQFF,TGCAGTGCTAGAAGCAGCGGGGGCGCCTACAAAGAGCAGTTCTTC
TRBD1,TRBJ1-2,once,TRBV4-1,CASSSRTGDYGYTF,TGTGCCAGCAGCTCGCGGACAGGAGACTATGGCTACACCTTC
.,TRBJ1-6,.,TRBV11-2,CASSIEAGLNSHLHF,TGTGCCAGCAGCATAGAGGCAGGGCTGAATTCACACCTCCATTTT
.,TRBJ1-2,.,TRBV12-3/TRBV12-4,CSSSLGDSLHTF,TGTTCCAGCAGTTTGGGGGACTCCCTCCACACCTTC
.,TRBJ2-1,.,TRBV5-1,CASTSERLSSYNEQIF,TGCGCCAGCACCTCTGAGCGCTTGAGCTCCTACAATGAGCAGATCTTC
.,TRBJ2-7,.,TRBV6-2/TRBV6-3,CASVTWSSYEQYF,TGTGCCAGCGTGACGTGGTCCTCCTACGAGCAGTACTTC
.,TRBJ2-7,few,TRBV4-2,CASSQGAVTYEQYF,TGTGCCAGCAGCCAGGGTGCGGTTACCTACGAGCAGTACTTC
.,TRBJ2-3,.,TRBV11-2,CASCSLRGTDTEYF,TGTGCCAGCTGCTCCCTTAGGGGAACAGATACGGAGTATTTT
TRBD2,TRBJ2-7,.,TRBV6-5,CTSSYHWGGDYEQYF,TGTACCAGCAGTTACCACTGGGGCGGGGACTACGAACAGTATTTC
TRBD1,TRBJ2-5,.,TRBV29-1,CSVGTASGETQYF,TGCAGCGTCGGGACAGCGTCCGGTGAGACCCAATACTTC
.,TRBJ2-3,.,TRBV7-8,CASSSDNYRRHTDTQKF,TGTGCCAGCAGCTCTGATAACTACAGGAGGCACACAGATACGCAGAAATTT
.,TRBJ2-2,.,TRBV4-3,CASSQVGVWVTGELFF,TGCGCCAGCAGCCAAGTCGGGGTGTGGGTCACCGGGGAGCTGTTTTTT
TRBD2,TRBJ2-1,.,TRBV5-4,CASSLERGGRIEQFF,TGTGCCAGCAGCTTGGAGCGGGGGGGACGTATTGAGCAGTTCTTC
.,TRBJ1-2,.,TRBV9,CASSVDGYYGYTF,TGTGCCAGCAGCGTAGACGGATACTATGGCTACACCTTC
.,TRBJ2-1,once,TRBV14,CASSLFGIQETQSF,TGTGCCAGCAGCCTATTTGGGATCCAAGAGACCCAGTCCTTC
TRBD2,TRBJ2-7,.,TRBV20-1,CSASKRASGSLVAYVQYF,TGCAGTGCCTCCAAGCGGGCCAGCGGGAGTCTGGTGGCCTACGTGCAGTACTTC
.,TRBJ1-5,.,TRBV24-1,CATSDSTGSGLHQPQHF,TGTGCCACCAGTGATTCCACCGGGTCAGGGTTGCATCAGCCCCAGCATTTT
TRBD1,TRBJ2-1,many,TRBV6-5,CASSYGPGTVNNEQFF,TGTGCCAGCAGTTACGGCCCCGGGACAGTAAACAATGAGCAGTTCTTC
.,TRBJ2-7,many,TRBV14,CASSQATVGEQYF,TGTGCCAGCAGCCAAGCGACGGTGGGGGAGCAGTACTTC
.,TRBJ2-3,.,TRBV11-2,CASSRGGPNTQYF,TGTGCTAGCAGTCGAGGCGGACCAAATACGCAGTATTTT
.,TRBJ2-7,.,TRBV20-1,CSAMRGENEQYF,TGCAGTGCTATGAGAGGGGAGAACGAGCAGTATTTC
TRBD2,TRBJ2-1,.,TRBV5-1,CASSQPGLADMEQFF,TGCGCCAGCAGCCAGCCGGGACTAGCGGATATGGAGCAGTTCTTC
.,TRBJ2-7,few,TRBV28,CASGVASSYEQYF,TGTGCCAGCGGGGTGGCTTCTTCTTACGAGCAGTACTTC